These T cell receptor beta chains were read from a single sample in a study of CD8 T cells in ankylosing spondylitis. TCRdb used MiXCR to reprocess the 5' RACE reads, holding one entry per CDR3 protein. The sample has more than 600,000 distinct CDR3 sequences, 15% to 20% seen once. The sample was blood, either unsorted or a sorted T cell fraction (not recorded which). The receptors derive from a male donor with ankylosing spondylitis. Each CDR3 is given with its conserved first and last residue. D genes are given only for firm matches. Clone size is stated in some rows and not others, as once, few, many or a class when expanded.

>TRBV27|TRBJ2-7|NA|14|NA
CASGISTVPYEQYF
TGTGCCAGCGGGATCTCGACAGTCCCCTACGAGCAGTACTTC
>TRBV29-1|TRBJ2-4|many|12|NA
CSVEPLQNIQYF
TGCAGCGTTGAGCCCTTGCAAAACATTCAGTACTTC
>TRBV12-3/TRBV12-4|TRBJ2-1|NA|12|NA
CASSLNPPEQFF
TGTGCCAGCAGTTTAAATCCCCCGGAGCAGTTCTTC
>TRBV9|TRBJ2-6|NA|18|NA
CASSVAWGPVSGANVLTF
TGTGCCAGCAGCGTAGCTTGGGGACCAGTCTCTGGGGCCAACGTCCTGACTTTC
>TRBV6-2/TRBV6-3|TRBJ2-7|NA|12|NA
CASSTGVYEQYF
TGTGCCAGCAGTACCGGAGTTTACGAGCAGTACTTC
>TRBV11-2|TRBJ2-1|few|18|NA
CASSITRDVGLAYNEQFF
TGTGCCAGCAGCATCACCCGCGATGTGGGACTGGCCTACAATGAGCAGTTCTTC
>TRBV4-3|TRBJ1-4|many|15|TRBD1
CASSPGTGDNEKLFF
TGCGCCAGCAGCCCAGGGACAGGGGATAATGAAAAACTGTTTTTT
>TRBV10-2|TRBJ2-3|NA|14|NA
CASSKGPAGDTQYF
TGCGCCAGCAGCAAGGGACCAGCCGGAGATACGCAGTATTTT
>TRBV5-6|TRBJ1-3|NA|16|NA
CASSPSGSYSGNTIYF
TGTGCCAGCAGCCCCTCCGGGTCCTACTCTGGAAACACCATATATTTT
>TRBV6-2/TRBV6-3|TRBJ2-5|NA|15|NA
CASRSTAAGAETQYF
TGTGCCAGCAGATCCACCGCGGCCGGTGCGGAGACCCAGTACTTC
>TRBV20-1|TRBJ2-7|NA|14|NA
CSARSGTVAYEQYF
TGCAGTGCTAGGTCCGGGACGGTGGCCTACGAGCAGTACTTC
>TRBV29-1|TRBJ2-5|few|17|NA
CSVEDYRTPGRRETQYF
TGCAGCGTTGAAGATTACAGGACCCCCGGTCGGCGAGAGACCCAGTACTTC
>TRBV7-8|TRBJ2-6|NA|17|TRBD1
CASSLGQGPPGANVLTF
TGTGCCAGCAGCTTAGGACAGGGGCCCCCTGGGGCCAACGTCCTGACTTTC
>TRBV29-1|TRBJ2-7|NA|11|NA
CSGVRDYEQYF
TGCAGCGGGGTGCGGGACTACGAGCAGTACTTC
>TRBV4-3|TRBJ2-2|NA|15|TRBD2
CASSQGGLFTGELFF
TGCGCCAGCAGCCAAGGGGGACTATTCACCGGGGAGCTGTTTTTT
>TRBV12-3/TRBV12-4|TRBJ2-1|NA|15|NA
CASSFEPPRVHEQFF
TGTGCCAGCAGCTTCGAGCCCCCCCGAGTCCATGAGCAGTTCTTC
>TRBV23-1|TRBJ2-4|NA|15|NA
CASSQIKRVMGIQYF
TGCGCCAGCAGTCAAATAAAGAGGGTGATGGGCATTCAGTACTTC
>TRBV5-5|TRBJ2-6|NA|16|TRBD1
CASSLGTGPGANVLTF
TGTGCCAGCAGCTTGGGGACAGGGCCCGGGGCCAACGTCCTGACTTTC
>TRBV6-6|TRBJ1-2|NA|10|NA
CASSYEVVAF
TGTGCCAGCAGTTACGAAGTGGTCGCCTTC
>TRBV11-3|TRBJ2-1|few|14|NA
CASSLDHSYNEQFF
TGTGCCAGCAGCTTAGACCACTCCTACAATGAGCAGTTCTTC
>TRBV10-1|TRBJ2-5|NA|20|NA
CARTEKGQNRDTLYQETQYF
TGCGCCAGGACTGAGAAAGGTCAGAACCGGGACACTCTCTACCAAGAGACCCAGTACTTC
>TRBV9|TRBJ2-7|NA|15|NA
CASSPDDSPSYEQYF
TGTGCCAGCAGCCCCGACGACTCACCTTCCTACGAGCAGTACTTC
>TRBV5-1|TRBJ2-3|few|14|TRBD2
CASSLAAGADTQYF
TGCGCCAGCAGCTTGGCCGCGGGAGCAGATACGCAGTATTTT
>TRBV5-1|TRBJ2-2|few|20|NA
CASSLWVGRIDFTNTGELFF
TGCGCCAGCAGCCTTTGGGTAGGCAGGATCGATTTTACAAACACCGGGGAGCTGTTTTTT
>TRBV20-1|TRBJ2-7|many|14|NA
CSARGGTGAYEQYF
TGCAGTGCTAGGGGGGGGACAGGAGCCTACGAGCAGTACTTC
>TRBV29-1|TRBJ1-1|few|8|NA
CSAPEAFF
TGCAGCGCCCCTGAAGCTTTCTTT
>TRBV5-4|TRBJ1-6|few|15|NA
CASSAMGGSNSPLHF
TGTGCCAGCAGCGCGATGGGTGGGAGCAATTCACCCCTCCACTTT
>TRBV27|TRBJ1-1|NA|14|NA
CASTHPGGNTEAFF
TGTGCCAGCACCCACCCCGGGGGGAACACTGAAGCTTTCTTT
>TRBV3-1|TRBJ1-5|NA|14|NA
CASSQAGGLSAQHF
TGTGCCAGCAGCCAAGCTGGGGGCCTTTCGGCCCAGCATTTT
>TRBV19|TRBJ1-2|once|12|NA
CASSYGHLGYTF
TGTGCCAGTAGTTACGGCCACCTTGGCTACACCTTC
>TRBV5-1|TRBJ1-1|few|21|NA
CASSPYGGVGGDLCMNTEAFF
TGCGCCAGCAGCCCCTACGGGGGGGTTGGAGGGGACTTGTGTATGAACACTGAAGCTTTCTTT
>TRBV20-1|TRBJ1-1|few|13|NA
CSAKGGQNTEAFF
TGCAGTGCTAAAGGGGGACAGAACACTGAAGCTTTCTTT
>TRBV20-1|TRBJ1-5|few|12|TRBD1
CSASQGGQPQHF
TGCAGTGCTAGTCAGGGGGGTCAGCCCCAGCATTTT
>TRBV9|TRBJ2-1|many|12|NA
CASSASGNEQFF
TGTGCCAGCAGCGCGTCAGGGAATGAGCAGTTCTTC
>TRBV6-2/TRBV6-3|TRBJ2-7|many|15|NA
CASSPGIRTRGEQYF
TGTGCCAGCAGTCCCGGGATCAGAACGCGGGGCGAGCAGTACTTC
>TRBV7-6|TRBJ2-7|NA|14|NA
CASSLAQGTYEQYF
TGTGCCAGCAGCTTAGCGCAGGGGACCTACGAGCAGTACTTC
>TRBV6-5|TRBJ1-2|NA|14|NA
CASSFRDSNYGYTF
TGTGCCAGCAGTTTCCGGGACTCTAACTATGGCTACACCTTC
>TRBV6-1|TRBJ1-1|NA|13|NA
CASKTGQNTEAFF
TGTGCCAGCAAGACAGGACAGAACACTGAAGCTTTCTTT
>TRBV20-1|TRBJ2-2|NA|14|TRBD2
CSATQTGGTGELFF
TGCAGTGCTACCCAAACCGGGGGGACCGGGGAGCTGTTTTTT
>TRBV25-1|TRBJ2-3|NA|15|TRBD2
CASRLTSGRTDTQYF
TGTGCCAGCAGACTGACTAGCGGCCGCACAGATACGCAGTATTTT
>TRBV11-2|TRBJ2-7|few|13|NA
CASSLERLYEQYF
TGTGCCAGCAGCTTAGAACGGCTATACGAGCAGTACTTC
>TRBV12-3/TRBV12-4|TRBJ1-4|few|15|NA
CASSWGGPAGEKLFF
TGTGCCAGCAGCTGGGGAGGTCCCGCGGGGGAAAAACTGTTTTTT
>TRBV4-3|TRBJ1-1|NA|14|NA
CASSQVKGGTEAFF
TGCGCCAGCAGCCAAGTTAAGGGCGGCACTGAAGCTTTCTTT
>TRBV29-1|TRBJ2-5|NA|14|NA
CSVGVGSGAETQYF
TGCAGCGTCGGGGTGGGGTCGGGCGCAGAGACCCAGTACTTC
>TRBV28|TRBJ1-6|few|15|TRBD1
CASNVRGQPNSPLHF
TGTGCCAGCAACGTCAGGGGACAGCCCAATTCACCCCTCCACTTT
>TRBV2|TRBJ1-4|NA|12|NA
CASSRVGEKLFF
TGTGCCAGCAGTAGGGTTGGTGAAAAACTGTTTTTT
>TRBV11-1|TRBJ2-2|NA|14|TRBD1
CASSPGQGAGELFF
TGTGCCAGCAGCCCTGGACAGGGGGCCGGGGAGCTGTTTTTT
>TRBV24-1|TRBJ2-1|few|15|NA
CATSDSGLAKNEQFF
TGTGCCACCAGTGATTCGGGTCTCGCTAAAAATGAGCAGTTCTTC
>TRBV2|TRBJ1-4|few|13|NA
CASSDKFNEKLFF
TGTGCCAGCAGTGATAAGTTTAATGAAAAACTGTTTTTT
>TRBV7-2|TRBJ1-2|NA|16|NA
CASSPHPAGEGLSYTF
TGTGCCAGCAGCCCCCACCCGGCAGGGGAAGGGTTAAGCTACACCTTC
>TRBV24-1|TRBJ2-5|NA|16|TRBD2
CATSDTSGRDQETQYF
TGTGCCACCAGTGATACGAGCGGGAGGGACCAAGAGACCCAGTACTTC
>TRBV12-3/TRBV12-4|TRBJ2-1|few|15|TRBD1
CASSNLRDRVNEQFF
TGTGCCAGCAGCAACCTCCGGGACAGGGTAAATGAGCAGTTCTTC
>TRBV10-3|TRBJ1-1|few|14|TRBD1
CAIGGEGAITEAFF
TGTGCCATCGGCGGTGAGGGGGCGATCACTGAAGCTTTCTTT
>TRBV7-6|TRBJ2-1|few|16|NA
CASSERPVGDTDEQFF
TGTGCCAGCAGCGAACGACCGGTGGGCGACACAGATGAGCAGTTCTTC
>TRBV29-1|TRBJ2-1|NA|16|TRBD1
CSVEDLKRQGANEQFF
TGCAGCGTTGAAGATTTGAAGAGACAGGGGGCCAATGAGCAGTTCTTC